This T cell receptor (beta chain) came from a study of shared clonotypes between healthy human individuals. The sorted-subset replicate PCRs were given roughly 200 ng DNA, which is 31,000 or so T cell genomes. Sequencing was performed with immunoSEQ multiplex PCR; in TCRdb, only in-frame clones are kept and a portion is missing. The profile covers just under 350,000 clones, with over 70% appearing a single time and roughly a tenth taken by the ten largest. Note on this clone: As yet, its antigen is unknown. One end of the junction fails to match germline, which may point to a read error.

Germline CDR1 and CDR2: KGHSH and LQKENI. This CDR3 has 17 residues. Study observations and caveats: Rarefaction gave evidence that sorted-subset sequencing remained incomplete despite large depth. Expectations were that clonotype sharing among donors would be affected by sequencing depth.

The TCR sequence derives from a man in his thirties or forties in good health. Source material: memory CD4+ T cells sorted from blood. As to subset: CD45RA-negative fraction. The J gene is TRBJ1-4, the V gene TRBV18, with 7 positions matching TRBD1. The CDR3 is CASSSPGLTGWNEKLFF. In nucleotides, the CDR3 is TGTGCCAGCTCATCACCCGGCCTGACAGGGTGGAATGAAAAACTGTTTTTT.